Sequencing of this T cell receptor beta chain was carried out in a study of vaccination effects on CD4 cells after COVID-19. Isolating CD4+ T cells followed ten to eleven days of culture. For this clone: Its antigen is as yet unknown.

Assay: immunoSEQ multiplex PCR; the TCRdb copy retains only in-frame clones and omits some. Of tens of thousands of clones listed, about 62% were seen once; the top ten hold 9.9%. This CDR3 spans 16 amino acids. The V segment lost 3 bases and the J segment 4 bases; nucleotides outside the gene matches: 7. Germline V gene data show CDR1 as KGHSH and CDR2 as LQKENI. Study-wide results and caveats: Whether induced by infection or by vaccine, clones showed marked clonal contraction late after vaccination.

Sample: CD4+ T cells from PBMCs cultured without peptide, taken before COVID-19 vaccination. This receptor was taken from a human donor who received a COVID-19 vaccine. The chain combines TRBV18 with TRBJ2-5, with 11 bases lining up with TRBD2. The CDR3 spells CASSPRLAGNGETQYF. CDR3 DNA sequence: TGTGCCAGCTCACCGCGACTAGCGGGAAACGGAGAGACCCAGTACTTC.